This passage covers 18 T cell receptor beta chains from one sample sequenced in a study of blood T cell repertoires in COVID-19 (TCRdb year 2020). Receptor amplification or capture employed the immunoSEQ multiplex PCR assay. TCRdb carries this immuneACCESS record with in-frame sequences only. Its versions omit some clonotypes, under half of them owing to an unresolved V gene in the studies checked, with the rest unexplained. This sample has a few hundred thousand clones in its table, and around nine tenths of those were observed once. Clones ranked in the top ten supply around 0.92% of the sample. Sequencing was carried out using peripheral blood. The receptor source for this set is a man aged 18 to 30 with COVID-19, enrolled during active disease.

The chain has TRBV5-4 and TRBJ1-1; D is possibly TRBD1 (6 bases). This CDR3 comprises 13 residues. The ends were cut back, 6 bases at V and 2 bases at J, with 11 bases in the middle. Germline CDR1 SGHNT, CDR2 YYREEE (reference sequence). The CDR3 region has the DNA TGTGCCAGCACCGGACAGCCTAACACTGAAGCTTTCTTT. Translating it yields CASTGQPNTEAFF.

The CDR3 is CASSLARTANTGELFF. DNA of the CDR3: TGTGCCAGCAGCTTAGCTCGGACAGCGAACACCGGGGAGCTGTTTTTT. This sequence joins TRBV7-9 and TRBJ2-2; D may be TRBD1 (6 bases). Between the trimmed V and J ends, which lost 0 bases and 0 bases, there was a span of 8 bases. Germline V gives CDR1 SEHNR, CDR2 FQNEAQ (reference sequence). The CDR3 is 16 amino acids.

The CDR3 protein is CASSAGPRGYEQYF. The CDR3 nucleotides are TGTGCCAGCTCAGCCGGACCCAGGGGCTACGAGCAGTACTTC. The rearrangement uses TRBV18 and TRBJ2-7; a weak D match, TRBD1 (6 bases). The CDR3 length is 14 residues. With 5 bases removed from V and 3 bases from J, the gap between germline ends came to 14 bases. Germline V lookup: CDR1 KGHSH, CDR2 LQKENI.

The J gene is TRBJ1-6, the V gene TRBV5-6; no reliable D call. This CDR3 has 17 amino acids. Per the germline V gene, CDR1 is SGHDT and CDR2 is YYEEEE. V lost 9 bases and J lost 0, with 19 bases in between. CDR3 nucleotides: TGTGCCATAGCGTTCCGGACCCGGAGCTCCTATAATTCACCCCTCCACTTT. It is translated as CAIAFRTRSSYNSPLHF.

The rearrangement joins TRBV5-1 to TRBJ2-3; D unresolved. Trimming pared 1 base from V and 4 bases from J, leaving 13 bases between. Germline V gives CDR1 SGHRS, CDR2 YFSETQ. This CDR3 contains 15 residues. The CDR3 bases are TGCGCCAGCAGCTTGCACAGCCCCCCGGCAGATACGCAGTATTTT. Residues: CASSLHSPPADTQYF.

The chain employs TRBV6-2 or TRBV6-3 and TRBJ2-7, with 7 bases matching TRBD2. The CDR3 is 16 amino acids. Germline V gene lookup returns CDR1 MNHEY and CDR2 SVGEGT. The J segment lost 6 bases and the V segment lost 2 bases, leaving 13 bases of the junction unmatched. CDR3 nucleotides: TGTGCCAGCAGTTACCGGGGACGGGGGGTAAGCGGCGAGCAGTACTTC. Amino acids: CASSYRGRGVSGEQYF.

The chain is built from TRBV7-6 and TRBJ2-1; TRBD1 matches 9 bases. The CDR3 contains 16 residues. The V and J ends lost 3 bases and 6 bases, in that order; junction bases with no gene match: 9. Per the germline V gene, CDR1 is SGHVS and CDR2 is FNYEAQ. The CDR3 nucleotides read TGTGCCAGCAGCTTTAGGGGACAGGGCCTCCCCAATGAGCAGTTCTTC. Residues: CASSFRGQGLPNEQFF.

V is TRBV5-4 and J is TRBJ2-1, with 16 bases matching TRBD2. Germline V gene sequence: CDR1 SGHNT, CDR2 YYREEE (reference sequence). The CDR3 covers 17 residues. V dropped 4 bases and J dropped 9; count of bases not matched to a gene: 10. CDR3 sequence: CASSPAGLAGGPSEQFF. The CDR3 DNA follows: TGTGCCAGCAGCCCCGCGGGACTAGCGGGAGGGCCGTCTGAGCAGTTCTTC.

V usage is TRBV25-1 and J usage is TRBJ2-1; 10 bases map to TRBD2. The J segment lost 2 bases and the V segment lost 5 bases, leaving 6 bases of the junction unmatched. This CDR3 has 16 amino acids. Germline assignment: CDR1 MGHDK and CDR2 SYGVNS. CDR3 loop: CASSPGLASTYNEQFF. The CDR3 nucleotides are TGTGCCAGCAGTCCGGGACTAGCGTCAACCTACAATGAGCAGTTCTTC.

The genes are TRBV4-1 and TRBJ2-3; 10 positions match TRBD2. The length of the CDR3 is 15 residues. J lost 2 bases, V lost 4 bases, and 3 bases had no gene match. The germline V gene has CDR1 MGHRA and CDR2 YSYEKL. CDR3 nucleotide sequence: TGCGCCAGCAGCCGCAGCGGGAGGGCCACAGATACGCAGTATTTT. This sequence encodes CASSRSGRATDTQYF.

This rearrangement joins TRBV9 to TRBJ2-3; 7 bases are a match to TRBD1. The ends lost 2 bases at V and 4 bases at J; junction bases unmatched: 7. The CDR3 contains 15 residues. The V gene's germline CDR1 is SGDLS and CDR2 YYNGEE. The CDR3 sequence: CASSVAGTEADTQYF. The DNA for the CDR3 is TGTGCCAGCAGCGTCGCAGGGACAGAGGCAGATACGCAGTATTTT.

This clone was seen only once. DNA of the CDR3: TGTGCCAGCAGCACCAACAGGGGATCCTCTTATGGCTACACCTTC. It yields the protein CASSTNRGSSYGYTF. V is TRBV7-9 and J is TRBJ1-2; 7 nucleotides line up with TRBD1. Germline V lookup: CDR1 SEHNR, CDR2 FQNEAQ (reference sequence). This CDR3 region has 15 residues. V dropped 5 bases and J dropped 5; count of bases not matched to a gene: 11.

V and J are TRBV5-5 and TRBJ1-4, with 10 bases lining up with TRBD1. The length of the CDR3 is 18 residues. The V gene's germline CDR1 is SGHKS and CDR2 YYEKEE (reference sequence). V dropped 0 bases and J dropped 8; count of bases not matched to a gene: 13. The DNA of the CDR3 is TGTGCCAGCAGCTTGGCCGCGAGACAGGGGGCGTTCGGCGAAAAACTGTTTTTT. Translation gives CASSLAARQGAFGEKLFF.

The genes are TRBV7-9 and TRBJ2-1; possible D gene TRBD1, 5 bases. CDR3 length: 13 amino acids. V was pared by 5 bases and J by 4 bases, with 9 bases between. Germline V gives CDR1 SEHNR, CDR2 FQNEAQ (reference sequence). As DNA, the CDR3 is TGTGCCAGCAGCGATGGGGCATACAATGAGCAGTTCTTC. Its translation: CASSDGAYNEQFF.

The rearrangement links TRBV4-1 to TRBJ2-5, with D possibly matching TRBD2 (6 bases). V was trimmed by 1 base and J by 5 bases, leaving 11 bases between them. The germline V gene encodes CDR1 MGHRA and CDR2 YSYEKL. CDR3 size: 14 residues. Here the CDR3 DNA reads TGCGCCAGCAGCCAAGGGGGGGTAGTGGAGACCCAGTACTTC. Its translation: CASSQGGVVETQYF.

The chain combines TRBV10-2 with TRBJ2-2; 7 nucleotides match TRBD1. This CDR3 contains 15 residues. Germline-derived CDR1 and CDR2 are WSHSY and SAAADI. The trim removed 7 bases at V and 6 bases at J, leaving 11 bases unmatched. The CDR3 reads CASTNWTGGPGELFF. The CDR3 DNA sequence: TGCGCCAGCACAAACTGGACAGGTGGTCCCGGGGAGCTGTTTTTT.

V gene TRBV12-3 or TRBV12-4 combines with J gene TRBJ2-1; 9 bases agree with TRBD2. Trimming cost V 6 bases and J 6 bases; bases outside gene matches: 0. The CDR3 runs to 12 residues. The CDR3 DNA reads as TGTGCCAGCAGGACTAGCGGCAATGAGCAGTTCTTC. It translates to CASRTSGNEQFF.

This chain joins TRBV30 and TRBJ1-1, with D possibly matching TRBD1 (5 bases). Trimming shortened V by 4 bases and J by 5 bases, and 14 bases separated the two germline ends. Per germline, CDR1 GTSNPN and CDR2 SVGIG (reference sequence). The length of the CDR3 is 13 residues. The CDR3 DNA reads TGTGCCTGGATTATCACGGGGGGGACTGAAGCTTTCTTT. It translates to CAWIITGGTEAFF.